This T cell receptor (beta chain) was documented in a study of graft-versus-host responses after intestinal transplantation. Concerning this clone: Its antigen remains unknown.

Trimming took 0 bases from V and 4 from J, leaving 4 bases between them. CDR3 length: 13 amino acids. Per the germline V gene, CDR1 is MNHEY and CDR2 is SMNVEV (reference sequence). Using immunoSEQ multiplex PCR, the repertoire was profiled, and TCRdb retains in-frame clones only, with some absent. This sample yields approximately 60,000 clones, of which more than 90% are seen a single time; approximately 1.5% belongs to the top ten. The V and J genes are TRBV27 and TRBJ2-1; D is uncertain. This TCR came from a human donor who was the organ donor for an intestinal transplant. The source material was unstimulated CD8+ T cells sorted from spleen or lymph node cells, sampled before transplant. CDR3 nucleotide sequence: TGTGCCAGCAGTTTATCCCCATACAATGAGCAGTTCTTC. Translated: CASSLSPYNEQFF.